The 10 T cell receptor beta chains given below trace back to one sample, sequenced in a study of cytomegalovirus exposure and HLA in healthy donors. The PCR had 60 Vbeta and 13 Jbeta primers. Data came from immunoSEQ multiplex PCR; TCRdb stores just in-frame clones and leaves some out. The sample shows about 110,000 clones, around 80% of them seen only once. Sequenced material: PBMCs. The receptor set was obtained from a man aged 30-40 years in good health and CMV-seropositive.

In its sample, this clone was seen once. The genes are TRBV5-1 and TRBJ1-1; TRBD1 is a possible D gene (5 bases). The CDR3 spans 14 residues. The germline V gene has CDR1 SGHRS and CDR2 YFSETQ. V was pared by 0 bases and J by 3 bases, with 9 bases between. The CDR3 region is CASSLDRTYTEAFF. CDR3 coding DNA: TGCGCCAGCAGCTTGGACAGGACGTACACTGAAGCTTTCTTT.

CDR3 in amino acids: CASSTPGSAGHGYTF. CDR3 bases: TGTGCCAGCAGCACACCCGGGTCGGCGGGCCATGGCTACACCTTC. V usage is TRBV7-9 and J usage is TRBJ1-2, with unresolved D. The CDR3 has 15 residues. Germline assignment: CDR1 SEHNR and CDR2 FQNEAQ (reference sequence). V gave up 5 bases and J gave up 6 bases, with 19 bases separating them.

The chain's CDR3 is CASSPLDMGNPGNTIYF. The DNA of the CDR3 is TGTGCCAGCAGCCCCCTGGATATGGGCAACCCAGGAAACACCATATATTTT. The chain combines TRBV5-4 with TRBJ1-3; D ambiguous. CDR1 and CDR2 (germline): SGHNT, YYREEE (reference sequence). V lost 4 bases, J lost 4 bases, and 21 bases lay in between. The CDR3 length is 17 residues.

The chain uses TRBV4-1 and TRBJ2-1; possibly TRBD2 for D (5 bases). The V end was cut by 1 base, the J end by 10 bases, with 14 bases between. CDR1 is MGHRA, CDR2 YSYEKL, per germline. The CDR3 consists of 14 residues. The CDR3 spells CASSQGLRGREQFF. The CDR3 coding sequence is TGCGCCAGCAGCCAAGGACTCCGGGGTCGCGAGCAGTTCTTC.

This clone appeared a single time. This chain connects TRBV11-2 to TRBJ1-1; D unresolved. The CDR3 totals 13 residues. The V gene lost 8 bases and the J gene lost 4 bases, with 14 bases spanning the gap. Germline assignment: CDR1 SGHAT and CDR2 FQNNGV. The CDR3 DNA is TGTGCCAGCGGAGGGCTCCTGGGCACTGAAGCTTTCTTT. This encodes CASGGLLGTEAFF.

The sample holds a few counts of this clone. The CDR3 nucleotides read TGTGCCAGCACTGCGGACAGGGAAACTGAAGCTTTCTTT. Translation gives CASTADRETEAFF. The chain is built from TRBV2 and TRBJ1-1; 8 bases are shared with TRBD1. The CDR3 sequence is 13 residues long. Germline CDR1 and CDR2: SNHLY and FYNNEI. V was clipped by 7 bases and J by 5 bases; unmatched bases: 6.

The V gene is TRBV27, the J gene TRBJ2-3; the match to TRBD2 covers 9 bases. The V segment lost 2 bases and the J segment 4 bases; nucleotides outside the gene matches: 7. The CDR3 consists of 16 residues. Per germline, CDR1 MNHEY and CDR2 SMNVEV (reference sequence). The CDR3 here is CASSLRAGGWSDTQYF. CDR3 DNA sequence: TGTGCCAGCAGTTTACGGGCGGGGGGGTGGTCAGATACGCAGTATTTT.

This clone was seen more than once but under ten times. The chain couples TRBV6-1 to TRBJ1-1; 8 bases are shared with TRBD1. The CDR3 runs 14 residues. The trim removed 7 bases at V and 7 bases at J, leaving 11 bases unmatched. Germline assignment: CDR1 MNHNS and CDR2 SASEGT. The CDR3 coding sequence is TGTGCCAGCACCCAGGACAGGGTGCTCGGTGAAGCTTTCTTT. Encoded protein: CASTQDRVLGEAFF.

V is TRBV7-2 and J is TRBJ2-3, with 12 bases identical to TRBD2. V shed 5 bases, J shed 4 bases, and the junction held 7 bases outside the gene matches. Germline V CDR1 and CDR2: SGHTA, FQGNSA. This CDR3 contains 16 residues. CDR3 protein: CASSLGLAGPPDTQYF. CDR3 in DNA: TGTGCCAGCAGCCTAGGACTAGCGGGGCCGCCAGATACGCAGTATTTT.

The DNA of the CDR3 is TGCGCCAGCAGCCAAGTAGTATACAATGAGCAGTTCTTC. It encodes CASSQVVYNEQFF. The chain links TRBV4-1 to TRBJ2-1; unclear D gene. Per the germline V gene, CDR1 is MGHRA and CDR2 is YSYEKL. The CDR3 is 13 residues long. V dropped 1 base and J dropped 4 bases, with 5 bases sitting between them.